These 23 T cell receptor beta chains came from one sample sequenced in a study of shared clonotypes between healthy human individuals. CD45RO-negative, CCR7-selected cells formed the naive CD8 fraction, which excluded terminally differentiated effector memory CD45RA+ cells. Using immunoSEQ multiplex PCR, the repertoire was profiled, and TCRdb retains in-frame clones only, with some absent. The repertoire has roughly 2,000,000 clones, around 95% of them found once; the top ten carry about 1.7%. The specimen was naive CD8+ T cells from PBMCs. These receptors all stem from a man in his late teens or twenties in good health. Some clones in this sample may be carry-over from other donors' samples.

The chain recombines TRBV27 with TRBJ2-3; D gene uncertain. CDR1 and CDR2 (germline): MNHEY, SMNVEV (reference sequence). V was trimmed by 4 bases and J by 7 bases, leaving 12 bases between them. The CDR3 contains 13 residues. CDR3 sequence: CASSSLGWYTQYF. In DNA form, the CDR3 reads TGTGCCAGCAGTTCCTTGGGATGGTATACGCAGTATTTT.

This clone was counted a single time. The chain's CDR3 is CASSPTTSGRYEQYF. CDR3 nucleotide sequence: TGTGCCAGCAGTCCTACGACTAGCGGGAGGTACGAGCAGTACTTC. This chain joins TRBV27 and TRBJ2-7; 13 nucleotides line up with TRBD2. The CDR3 is 15 amino acids. Germline lookup yields CDR1 MNHEY and CDR2 SMNVEV (reference sequence). After removal of 5 bases from V and 4 bases from J, the junction contained 5 bases not matched to a gene.

As regards this clone: Other DNA sequences in the sample encode the same CDR3. V usage is TRBV7-9 and J usage is TRBJ1-2; D is unresolved. Per germline, CDR1 SEHNR and CDR2 FQNEAQ (reference sequence). This CDR3 has 13 residues. V dropped 0 bases and J dropped 5 bases, with 7 bases sitting between them. This chain's CDR3 is CASSLAASYGYTF. The CDR3 region has the DNA TGTGCCAGCAGCTTAGCGGCCTCATATGGCTACACCTTC.

This clone appeared once. The chain uses TRBV9 and TRBJ2-1; TRBD2 matches at 8 bases. The CDR3 is 15 amino acids. J was trimmed by 9 bases and V by 3 bases; bases with no gene match: 11. Germline CDR1 is SGDLS and CDR2 is YYNGEE. The DNA of the CDR3 is TGTGCCAGCAGCGCCGGACTAGCAATGGCGAGTGAGCAGTTCTTC. Residues: CASSAGLAMASEQFF.

The chain combines TRBV5-1 with TRBJ1-1; 7 bases are shared with TRBD1. This CDR3 is built from 13 residues. V dropped 2 bases and J dropped 7; count of bases not matched to a gene: 5. Germline V lookup: CDR1 SGHRS, CDR2 YFSETQ. The chain's CDR3 is CASSLMAGGEAFF. The CDR3 DNA reads as TGCGCCAGCAGCTTAATGGCAGGGGGTGAAGCTTTCTTT.

V is TRBV7-7 and J is TRBJ2-5; D gene unclear. Deletions cut 1 base from V and 2 bases from J, with 8 bases between. CDR1 and CDR2 (germline): SSHAT, FNYEAQ (reference sequence). CDR3 size: 14 residues. In DNA form, the CDR3 reads TGTGCCAGCAGCTTAGTTGCGGAGCAAGAGACCCAGTACTTC. Encoded protein: CASSLVAEQETQYF. The full variable domain, with the rest looked up from reference TRBV7-7 and TRBJ2-5, is GAGVSQSPRYKVTKRGQDVTLRCDPISSHATLYWYQQALGQGPEFLTYFNYEAQPDKSGLPSDRFSAERPEGSISTLTIQRTEQRDSAMYRCASSLVAEQETQYFGPGTRLLVL.

J is TRBJ2-1 and V is TRBV5-1; D is unclear. This CDR3 region has 15 residues. Germline V gene lookup returns CDR1 SGHRS and CDR2 YFSETQ. The V end lost 0 bases, the J end lost 0 bases, and 7 bases lay between the germline ends. The CDR3 nucleotides are TGCGCCAGCAGCTTGGCCGTCGGCTCCTACAATGAGCAGTTCTTC. The encoded protein is CASSLAVGSYNEQFF.

This chain connects TRBV28 to TRBJ2-2, with TRBD1 as a possible D gene (6 bases). Germline lookup yields CDR1 MDHEN and CDR2 SYDVKM. Trimming removed 1 base at V and 9 bases at J, with 9 bases between. The length of the CDR3 is 13 residues. The chain's CDR3 is CASSLLGDRELFF. The CDR3 DNA follows: TGTGCCAGCAGTTTATTGGGGGACAGGGAGCTGTTTTTT.

This sequence joins TRBV6-6 and TRBJ1-5, with a tentative D call TRBD1 (6 bases). In germline, CDR1 is MNHNY, CDR2 SVGAGI (reference sequence). The CDR3 covers 16 residues. V lost 0 bases to trimming and J lost 9 bases, with 18 bases between them. The chain's CDR3 is CASSYSPGHLPAPQHF. DNA of the CDR3: TGTGCCAGCAGTTACTCGCCGGGACACCTCCCTGCGCCCCAGCATTTT.

The sample holds one count of this clone. The rearrangement links TRBV6-1 to TRBJ2-7; the match to TRBD2 covers 14 bases. After removal of 0 bases from V and 4 bases from J, the junction contained 5 bases not matched to a gene. This CDR3 has 17 residues. Germline CDR1 and CDR2: MNHNS and SASEGT. In DNA form, the CDR3 reads TGTGCCAGCAGTGAAGCGGGACTAGCGGGAGTCGAGTACGAGCAGTACTTC. Translation gives CASSEAGLAGVEYEQYF.

This rearrangement joins TRBV11-2 to TRBJ1-1; D not resolved. CDR1 is SGHAT, CDR2 FQNNGV, per germline. The CDR3 is 16 residues long. The V and J ends lost 1 base and 4 bases respectively, with 16 bases between them. The CDR3 loop is CASSLGPLARSTEAFF. The CDR3 bases are TGTGCCAGCAGCTTAGGCCCCCTGGCCAGGAGCACTGAAGCTTTCTTT.

J is TRBJ2-7 and V is TRBV5-1; 8 bases are shared with TRBD1. The ends lost 0 bases at V and 3 bases at J; junction bases unmatched: 2. The CDR3 is made up of 14 amino acids. Germline CDR1 is SGHRS and CDR2 is YFSETQ. CDR3 loop: CASSLDRGNYEQYF. The CDR3 region has the DNA TGCGCCAGCAGCTTGGACAGGGGGAACTACGAGCAGTACTTC. The full variable domain, its missing parts supplied by reference TRBV5-1 and TRBJ2-7, is KAGVTQTPRYLIKTRGQQVTLSCSPISGHRSVSWYQQTPGQGLQFLFEYFSETQRNKGNFPGRFSGRQFSNSRSEMNVSTLELGDSALYLCASSLDRGNYEQYFGPGTRLTVT.

This sequence joins TRBV9 and TRBJ2-1, with no clear D. The CDR3 is 13 residues long. V was cut by 0 bases and J by 7 bases, with 8 bases left in between. Looked up from germline, CDR1 is SGDLS and CDR2 is YYNGEE. As DNA, the CDR3 is TGTGCCAGCAGCGTAGCGGATTGGAATGAGCAGTTCTTC. Residues: CASSVADWNEQFF.

This clone was counted once. The chain is built from TRBV7-9 and TRBJ2-1; 13 bases are shared with TRBD2. The CDR3 extends over 18 amino acids. Germline trimming cut 6 bases from V and 6 bases from J; bases unmatched to any gene: 14. Germline V gene sequence: CDR1 SEHNR, CDR2 FQNEAQ (reference sequence). CDR3 DNA: TGTGCCAGCAGACCAGTAATGGGGAGGACTAGCGGGAGCAATGAGCAGTTCTTC. Translated, it gives CASRPVMGRTSGSNEQFF.

The chain employs TRBV10-3 and TRBJ1-2, with D uncertain. V was shortened by 2 bases and J by 2 bases, with 6 bases between the two germline ends. The germline V gene encodes CDR1 ENHRY and CDR2 SYGVKD. The CDR3 length is 13 residues. The CDR3 coding sequence is TGTGCCATCAGTGAGGGACGGAACTATGGCTACACCTTC. Translating gives CAISEGRNYGYTF.

The chain carries TRBV19 and TRBJ2-7, with 12 bases identical to TRBD2. Germline V gives CDR1 LNHDA, CDR2 SQIVND (reference sequence). The CDR3 is made up of 15 amino acids. The V gene end was trimmed by 5 bases and the J gene end by 3 bases; junction bases not matched to a gene: 5. The CDR3 DNA sequence: TGTGCCAGTAGTTGGGGGACTAGCGGGTACTACGAGCAGTACTTC. As protein: CASSWGTSGYYEQYF.

The chain's CDR3 is CASSARRVDSLNYGYTF. The CDR3 DNA reads as TGTGCCAGCAGCGCGCGTAGAGTGGACAGCCTTAACTATGGCTACACCTTC. V usage is TRBV11-2 and J usage is TRBJ1-2; D might be TRBD1 (6 bases). The CDR3 spans 17 residues. Germline CDR1 and CDR2: SGHAT and FQNNGV. The V and J ends lost 5 bases and 1 base respectively, with 20 bases between them.

The V gene is TRBV18, the J gene TRBJ2-2; TRBD2 is a possible D gene (7 bases). This CDR3 contains 17 residues. Deletions cut 2 bases from V and 1 base from J, with 14 bases between. CDR1 and CDR2 (germline): KGHSH, LQKENI. The CDR3 DNA reads TGTGCCAGCTCACCAACGGGGGGCGTAGGGAACACCGGGGAGCTGTTTTTT. This translates into CASSPTGGVGNTGELFF.

The chain joins TRBV11-2 to TRBJ2-2; no clear D gene. Trimming shortened V by 1 base and J by 8 bases, and 23 bases separated the two germline ends. The CDR3 has 18 residues. From germline, CDR1 is SGHAT and CDR2 FQNNGV. The chain's CDR3 is CASSLGPLTSTYSGELFF. CDR3 nucleotide sequence: TGTGCCAGCAGCTTAGGCCCCCTCACCTCAACTTATTCGGGGGAGCTGTTTTTT.

The chain employs TRBV7-9 and TRBJ2-3; 10 bases are a match to TRBD2. J was trimmed by 1 base and V by 2 bases; bases with no gene match: 6. The CDR3 covers 17 residues. The germline V gene encodes CDR1 SEHNR and CDR2 FQNEAQ (reference sequence). CDR3 bases: TGTGCCAGCAGCTTAACACTAGCGGGATTGGGCACAGATACGCAGTATTTT. Protein: CASSLTLAGLGTDTQYF.

The chain employs TRBV19 and TRBJ2-7; 7 bases fit TRBD1. The trim removed 9 bases at V and 6 bases at J, leaving 5 bases unmatched. The CDR3 contains 11 residues. Germline V gives CDR1 LNHDA, CDR2 SQIVND (reference sequence). The CDR3 here is CASRQGSEQYF. For the CDR3, the DNA is TGTGCCAGCCGACAGGGTAGCGAGCAGTACTTC.

The genes are TRBV13 and TRBJ2-7, with 9 nucleotides matching TRBD2. The CDR3 totals 17 residues. Germline V gene sequence: CDR1 PRHDT, CDR2 FYEKMQ (reference sequence). V was clipped by 5 bases and J by 5 bases; unmatched bases: 16. The CDR3 is CASSPKGYLAGINEQYF. The DNA for the CDR3 is TGTGCCAGCAGCCCAAAGGGGTACCTAGCGGGAATAAACGAGCAGTACTTC.

The rearrangement links TRBV6-5 to TRBJ2-5; D perhaps matches TRBD2 (5 bases). The CDR3 is 15 amino acids. From germline, CDR1 is MNHEY and CDR2 SVGAGI. V was shortened by 1 base and J by 4 bases, with 13 bases between the two germline ends. CDR3 in DNA: TGTGCCAGCAGTTACTATCGGGGAGAAGGAGAGACCCAGTACTTC. Its protein is CASSYYRGEGETQYF.